This TCR beta chain is drawn from a study of T cells expressing NK-cell markers. Regarding the study as a whole: These clonotypes also led the CD3+CD56-NKG2C+ fraction in a handful of donors.

For TCR beta, cDNA was produced by 5'RACE template switching with UMIs. Reanalyzing the 5' RACE reads, TCRdb keeps one entry per CDR3 protein, without DNA. The listing contains roughly 450,000 distinct CDR3 sequences. From germline, CDR1 is SQVTM and CDR2 ANQGSEA. The CDR3 has 12 amino acids. Points on this clonotype: The antigen remains unidentified.

The chain combines TRBV29-1 with TRBJ1-6. The sample comprised blood T cells: a sorted CD56 or NKG2C T cell subset, CD4+ or CD8+ T cells, or bulk PBMC T cells (not recorded which). This TCR was sampled from a woman between 45 and 60 years old in good health. This CDR3 reads CSAEGLNSPLHF.